The clone carrying this TCR beta chain showed up just once. Its matching antigen is unknown. CDR3 regions of TCR beta were amplified from RNA transcripts. Following a first-round RT-PCR that used HTBI primers, a second-round multiplex PCR was carried out. TCRdb passed the multiplex PCR reads through MiXCR, listing each CDR3 protein once. The top ten clones hold roughly a quarter of a sample with about 48,000 distinct CDR3 sequences, roughly 52% of them seen once. Germline V gene data show CDR1 as GTSNPN and CDR2 as SVGIG (reference sequence). The CDR3 has 11 residues. V was clipped by 3 bases and J by 9 bases, with 12 bases between them. The sample originates from a study of Graves' ophthalmopathy and Graves' hyperthyroidism. Background on the study: Specimen type is peripheral blood, obtained at initial diagnosis before any treatment. Study results and caveats: Most clonotypes expanded in thyroid above 0.001 frequency were present in blood too.

A duration under 3 months, NOSPECS ≥4, CAS ≥3 and moderate-to-severe activity characterized the donors with ophthalmopathy. Orbital computed tomography and thyroid ultrasound, along with TRAb, serum thyroxine and clinical symptoms, underpinned diagnosis. This receptor was obtained from an adult man with Graves' ophthalmopathy. V usage is TRBV30 and J usage is TRBJ2-7; a possible D gene is TRBD1 (7 bases). The sample comprised peripheral blood. This CDR3 is CAWRQGGGQYF. Here the CDR3 DNA reads TGTGCCTGGAGGCAGGGGGGCGGGCAGTACTTC.